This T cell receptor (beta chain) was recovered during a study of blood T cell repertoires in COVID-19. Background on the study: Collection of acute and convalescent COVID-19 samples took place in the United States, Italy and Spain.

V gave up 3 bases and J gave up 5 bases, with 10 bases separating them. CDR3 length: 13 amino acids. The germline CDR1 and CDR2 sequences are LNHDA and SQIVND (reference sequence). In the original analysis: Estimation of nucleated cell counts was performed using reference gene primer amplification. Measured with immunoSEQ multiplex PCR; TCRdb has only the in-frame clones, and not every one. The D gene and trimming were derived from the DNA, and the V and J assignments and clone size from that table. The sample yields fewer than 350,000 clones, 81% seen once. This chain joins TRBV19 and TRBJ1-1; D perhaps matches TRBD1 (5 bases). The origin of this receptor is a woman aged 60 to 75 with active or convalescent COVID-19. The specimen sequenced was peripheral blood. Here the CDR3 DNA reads TGTGCCAGTAGTATCAGCAGGGCGACTGAAGCTTTCTTT. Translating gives CASSISRATEAFF.